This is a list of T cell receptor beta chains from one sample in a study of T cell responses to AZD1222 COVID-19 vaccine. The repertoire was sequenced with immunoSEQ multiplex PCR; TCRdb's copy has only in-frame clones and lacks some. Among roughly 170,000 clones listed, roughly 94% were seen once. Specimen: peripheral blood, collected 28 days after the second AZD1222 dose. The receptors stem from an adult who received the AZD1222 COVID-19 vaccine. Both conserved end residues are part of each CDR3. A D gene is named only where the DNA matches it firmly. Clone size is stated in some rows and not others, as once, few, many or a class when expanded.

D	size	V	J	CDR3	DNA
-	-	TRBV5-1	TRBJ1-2	CASSLGTRGYTF	TGCGCCAGCAGCCTGGGGACCCGGGGCTACACCTTC
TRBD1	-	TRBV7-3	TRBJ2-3	CASSLGQGRRDTQYF	TGTGCCAGCAGCTTAGGACAGGGAAGGCGAGATACGCAGTATTTT
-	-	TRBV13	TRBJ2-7	CASSLATSGIVAYEQYF	TGTGCCAGCAGCTTAGCGACGTCAGGGATAGTAGCGTACGAGCAGTACTTC
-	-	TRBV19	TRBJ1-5	CASTPGPAGGNQPQHF	TGTGCCAGTACCCCCGGACCCGCCGGGGGCAATCAGCCCCAGCATTTT
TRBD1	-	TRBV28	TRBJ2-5	CASSPTDRGRGETQYF	TGTGCCAGCAGTCCAACCGACAGGGGAAGGGGAGAGACCCAGTACTTC
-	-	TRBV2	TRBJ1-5	CASSDLPGPLGGRPQHF	TGTGCCAGCAGTGACCTACCGGGACCCCTCGGCGGTCGGCCCCAGCATTTT
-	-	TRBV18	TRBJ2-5	CASSPPSGGAQTQYF	TGTGCCAGCTCACCACCGTCGGGCGGGGCTCAGACCCAGTACTTC
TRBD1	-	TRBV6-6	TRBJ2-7	CASSLQGPLGTDQYF	TGTGCCAGCAGTTTACAAGGCCCCCTGGGGACAGATCAGTACTTC
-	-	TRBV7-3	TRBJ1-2	CASSLGGLGANYGYTF	TGTGCCAGCAGCTTAGGAGGATTGGGGGCTAACTATGGCTACACCTTC
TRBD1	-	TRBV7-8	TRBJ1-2	CASSSDRGYGYTF	TGTGCCAGCAGCTCGGACAGGGGATATGGCTACACCTTC
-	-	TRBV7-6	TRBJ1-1	CASSPTIPNTEAFF	TGTGCCAGCAGCCCCACAATTCCGAACACTGAAGCTTTCTTT
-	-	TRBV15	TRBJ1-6	CATSRDYNSPLHF	TGTGCCACCAGCAGGGACTATAATTCACCCCTCCACTTT
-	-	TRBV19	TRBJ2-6	CASSIGQGSSGANVLTF	TGTGCCAGTAGTATAGGTCAGGGGAGCTCTGGGGCCAACGTCCTGACTTTC
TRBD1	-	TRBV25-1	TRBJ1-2	CASSDAGTVFGYTF	TGTGCCAGCAGTGATGCCGGGACAGTATTCGGCTACACCTTC
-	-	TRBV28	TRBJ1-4	CASSLWGIKKGEKLFF	TGTGCCAGCAGTTTATGGGGGATCAAAAAAGGAGAAAAACTGTTTTTT
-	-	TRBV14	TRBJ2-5	CASSPRLAGTQYF	TGTGCCAGCAGCCCGCGTCTAGCTGGGACCCAGTACTTC
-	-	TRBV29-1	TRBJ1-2	CSVVRAGDYGYTF	TGCAGCGTTGTAAGGGCGGGGGACTATGGCTACACCTTC
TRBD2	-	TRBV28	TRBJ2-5	CASSKGLAGLKTQYF	TGTGCCAGCAGTAAGGGACTAGCGGGACTCAAGACCCAGTACTTC
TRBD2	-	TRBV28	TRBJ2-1	CASSLWLTSGDSYNEQFF	TGTGCCAGCAGTTTATGGTTGACTAGCGGAGACTCCTACAATGAGCAGTTCTTC
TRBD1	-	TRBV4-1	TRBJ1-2	CASSHRDRDDYGYTF	TGCGCCAGCAGCCACCGGGACAGGGACGATTATGGCTACACCTTC
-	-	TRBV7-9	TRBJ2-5	CASSLIQETQYF	TGTGCCAGCAGCTTAATCCAAGAGACCCAGTACTTC
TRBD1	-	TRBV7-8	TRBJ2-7	CASSLGQGVEQYF	TGTGCCAGCAGCTTAGGACAGGGTGTGGAGCAGTACTTC
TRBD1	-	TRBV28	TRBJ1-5	CASRAGTGSNQPQHF	TGTGCCAGCAGAGCCGGGACAGGGAGCAATCAGCCCCAGCATTTT
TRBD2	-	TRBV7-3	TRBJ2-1	CASTPTAGLGGNEQFF	TGTGCCAGTACACCAACCGCGGGACTAGGTGGCAATGAGCAGTTCTTC
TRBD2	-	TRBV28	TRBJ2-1	CASSLLAGGDNEQFF	TGTGCCAGCAGTTTATTAGCGGGAGGGGACAATGAGCAGTTCTTC
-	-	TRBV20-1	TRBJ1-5	CSASWSEGNQPQHF	TGCAGTGCTAGTTGGAGCGAAGGCAATCAGCCCCAGCATTTT
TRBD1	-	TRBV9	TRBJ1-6	CASSARLGQGAGSPLHF	TGTGCCAGCAGCGCCCGCCTCGGACAGGGTGCCGGTTCACCCCTCCACTTT
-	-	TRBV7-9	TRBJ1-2	CASSPVYPAAGSYGYTF	TGTGCCAGCAGCCCAGTATACCCGGCCGCAGGGAGTTATGGCTACACCTTC
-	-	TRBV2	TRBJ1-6	CASSEALRSAYNSPLHF	TGTGCCAGCAGTGAAGCGCTTCGTAGTGCTTATAATTCACCCCTCCACTTT
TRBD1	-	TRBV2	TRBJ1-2	CASTYEGGGAYYGYTF	TGTGCCAGCACCTATGAGGGAGGGGGCGCGTACTATGGCTACACCTTC
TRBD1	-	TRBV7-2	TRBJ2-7	CASSLAAYRGLTYEQYF	TGTGCCAGCAGCTTAGCGGCTTACAGGGGCCTTACCTACGAGCAGTACTTC
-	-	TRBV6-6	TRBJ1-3	CASSYQHRDTIYF	TGTGCCAGCAGTTACCAACACAGGGACACCATATATTTT
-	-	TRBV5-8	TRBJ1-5	CASSLVGRGSNQPQHF	TGTGCCAGCAGCTTGGTGGGGAGAGGAAGCAATCAGCCCCAGCATTTT
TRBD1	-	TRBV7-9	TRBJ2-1	CASSLVGQGQFF	TGTGCCAGCAGCTTAGTGGGACAGGGGCAGTTCTTC
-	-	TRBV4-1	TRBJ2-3	CASSQGALTDTQYF	TGCGCCAGCAGCCAGGGAGCTCTCACAGATACGCAGTATTTT
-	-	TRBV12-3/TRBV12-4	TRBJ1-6	CASSPTGTLHF	TGTGCCAGCAGTCCGACAGGTACCCTCCACTTT
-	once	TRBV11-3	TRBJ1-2	CASSTSTRGGYTF	TGTGCCAGCAGCACCTCCACAAGGGGTGGCTACACCTTC
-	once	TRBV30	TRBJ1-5	CAWSVGNSNQPQHF	TGTGCCTGGAGTGTCGGGAATAGCAATCAGCCCCAGCATTTT
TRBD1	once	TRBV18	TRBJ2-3	CASSLSGTGNTDTQYF	TGTGCCAGCTCACTTTCCGGGACAGGGAACACAGATACGCAGTATTTT
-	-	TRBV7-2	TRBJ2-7	CASSPSSRLSSYEQYF	TGTGCCAGCAGCCCTAGTAGTCGACTGAGCTCCTACGAGCAGTACTTC
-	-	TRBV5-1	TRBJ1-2	CASSYDRPANYGYTF	TGCGCCAGCAGTTACGACAGGCCCGCTAACTATGGCTACACCTTC
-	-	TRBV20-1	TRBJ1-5	CSASRGFNQPQHF	TGCAGTGCTAGTCGGGGATTCAATCAGCCCCAGCATTTT